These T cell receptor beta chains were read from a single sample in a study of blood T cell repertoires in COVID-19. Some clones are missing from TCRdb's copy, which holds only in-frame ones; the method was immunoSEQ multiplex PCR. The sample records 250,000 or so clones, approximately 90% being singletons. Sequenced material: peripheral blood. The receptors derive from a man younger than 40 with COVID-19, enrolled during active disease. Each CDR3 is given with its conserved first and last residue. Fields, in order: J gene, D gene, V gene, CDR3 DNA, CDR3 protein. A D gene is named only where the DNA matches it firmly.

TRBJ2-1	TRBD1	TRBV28	TGTGCCAGCAGTTCGATGGACAGGGACGGTACCGAGCAGTTCTTC	CASSSMDRDGTEQFF
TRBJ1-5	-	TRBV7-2	TGTGCCAGCAGCTTATCACTTAGCAATCAGCCCCAGCATTTT	CASSLSLSNQPQHF
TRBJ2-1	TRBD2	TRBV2	TGTGCCAGCAGATATAACGTTGCGGGGGGGCGGCCCTACAATGAGCAGTTCTTC	CASRYNVAGGRPYNEQFF
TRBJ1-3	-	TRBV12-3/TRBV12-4	TGTGCCAGCAGGGCCGACTCTGGAAACACCATATATTTT	CASRADSGNTIYF
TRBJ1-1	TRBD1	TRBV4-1	TGCGCCAGCAGCCAGGTCAACAGGGGGCGGTCCAACACTGAAGCTTTCTTT	CASSQVNRGRSNTEAFF
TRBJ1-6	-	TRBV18	TGTGCCAGCTCACACGCCGGGGATTCACCCCTCCACTTT	CASSHAGDSPLHF
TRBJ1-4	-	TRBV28	TGTGCCAGCAGTTCTCCAGGGACAACTAATGAAAAACTGTTTTTT	CASSSPGTTNEKLFF
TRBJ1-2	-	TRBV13	TGTGCCAGCAGCTTAGGCAGGGAACTTTTCTATGGCTACACCTTC	CASSLGRELFYGYTF
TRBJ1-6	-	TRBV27	TGTGCCAGCAGTACCCACAGGGAATCTGATTCACCCCTCCACTTT	CASSTHRESDSPLHF
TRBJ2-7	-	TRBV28	TGTGCCAGCAGAGACAGGACGCCATACTACGAGCAGTACTTC	CASRDRTPYYEQYF
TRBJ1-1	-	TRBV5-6	TGTGCCAGCAGCTTCAGTCAGACTGAAGCTTTCTTT	CASSFSQTEAFF
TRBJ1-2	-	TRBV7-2	TGTGCCAGCAGCTTAGAATACGTTAGATACTATGGCTACACCTTC	CASSLEYVRYYGYTF
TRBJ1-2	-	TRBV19	TGTGCCAGTAGTACGGGGAGCGTCGACTATGGCTACACCTTC	CASSTGSVDYGYTF
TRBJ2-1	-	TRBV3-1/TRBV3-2	TGTGCCAGCAGCCCGGTGGCGGGGCTTTACAATGAGCAGTTCTTC	CASSPVAGLYNEQFF
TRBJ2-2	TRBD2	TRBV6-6	TGTGCCAGCAGTCAGGGGACTAGCGGGAGGGGCGGCACCGGGGAGCTGTTTTTT	CASSQGTSGRGGTGELFF